A selection of T cell receptor beta chains follows, all from one sample in a study of blood T cell repertoires in COVID-19. TCRdb keeps only in-frame clones here, not all; method: immunoSEQ multiplex PCR. The sample records fewer than 250,000 clones, 70% to 90% being singletons. Sequenced input: PBMCs or T cells enriched from blood (not recorded which). The receptors come from a woman between 40 and 55 years old with acute COVID-19. CDR3s include the opening cysteine and the closing phenylalanine or tryptophan. The order of the fields is CDR3 length, D gene, clone size, V gene, J gene, CDR3 protein, CDR3 DNA. The D gene is left open where the match is weak. Clone size is not always given. Where it is, it says once, few, many or a class for expanded clones.

18	NA	NA	TRBV9	TRBJ2-2	CASSVGDHSGLRAGELFF	TGTGCCAGCAGCGTAGGGGACCATAGCGGCCTAAGGGCCGGGGAGCTGTTTTTT
15	TRBD1	NA	TRBV18	TRBJ2-5	CASSRGTGGRETQYF	TGTGCCAGCTCACGAGGGACAGGGGGACGAGAGACCCAGTACTTC
15	TRBD1	NA	TRBV5-6	TRBJ1-2	CASSLGPTGATGYTF	TGTGCCAGCAGCTTGGGACCCACAGGGGCTACTGGCTACACCTTC
14	TRBD1	NA	TRBV4-3	TRBJ1-2	CASSPTGGRDGYTF	TGCGCCAGCAGCCCTACAGGGGGCAGGGATGGCTACACCTTC
16	NA	NA	TRBV28	TRBJ2-7	CASSFPSGTRPYEQYF	TGTGCCAGCAGTTTCCCCTCCGGGACACGACCCTACGAGCAGTACTTC
14	TRBD2	NA	TRBV6-4	TRBJ2-1	CASSPTSANNEQFF	TGTGCCAGCAGTCCGACTAGCGCTAACAATGAGCAGTTCTTC
15	TRBD2	NA	TRBV4-1	TRBJ2-3	CASSQPGLANLPQYF	TGCGCCAGCAGCCAACCGGGACTAGCCAATCTTCCGCAGTATTTT
13	NA	NA	TRBV6-5	TRBJ2-6	CASSQSGANVLTF	TGTGCCAGCAGCCAATCTGGGGCCAACGTCCTGACTTTC
15	NA	NA	TRBV7-3	TRBJ2-3	CASSFAAATTDTQYF	TGTGCCAGCAGCTTCGCCGCGGCTACCACAGATACGCAGTATTTT
20	TRBD2	NA	TRBV9	TRBJ2-2	CASSVASGGFGTRNTGELFF	TGTGCCAGCAGCGTAGCGTCGGGGGGGTTCGGGACACGGAACACCGGGGAGCTGTTTTTT
16	NA	NA	TRBV9	TRBJ2-2	CASSVDAPLNTGELFF	TGTGCCAGCAGCGTAGATGCGCCACTGAACACCGGGGAGCTGTTTTTT
13	NA	NA	TRBV6-5	TRBJ2-2	CASSYQNTGELFF	TGTGCCAGCAGCTATCAAAACACCGGGGAGCTGTTTTTT
12	NA	NA	TRBV28	TRBJ2-7	CASSSGHPLASF	TGTGCCAGCAGTTCAGGACACCCGTTGGCTTCCTTC
13	NA	NA	TRBV3-1/TRBV3-2	TRBJ1-2	CASSPPGRYGYTF	TGTGCCAGCAGCCCACCTGGTAGATATGGCTACACCTTC
14	TRBD1	NA	TRBV7-2	TRBJ2-2	CASSSDRTTGELFF	TGTGCCAGCAGCTCGGACAGGACGACCGGGGAGCTGTTTTTT
20	NA	once	TRBV27	TRBJ1-6	CASSLTSGSLGFSYNSPLHF	TGTGCCAGCAGTTTAACCTCCGGGTCCCTAGGATTCTCCTATAATTCACCCCTCCACTTT
16	TRBD2	few	TRBV5-3	TRBJ2-3	CARSLGASGSTDTQYF	TGTGCCAGAAGCTTGGGGGCTAGCGGGAGCACAGATACGCAGTATTTT
16	NA	NA	TRBV21-1	TRBJ2-7	CASSKNCREGDYEQYF	TGTGCCAGCAGCAAGAATTGCAGGGAGGGCGATTACGAGCAGTACTTC